This TCR beta chain was captured by sequencing in a study of Ad26.COV2.S vaccination and SARS-CoV-2 variants. The overall study: Once or twice, 56 days apart, Ad26.COV2.S was delivered intramuscularly. The study, taken as a whole, reports: Spike-specific TCR breadth in vaccine recipients exceeded that seen in placebo recipients. In vaccinated individuals, spike-specific CD8+ and CD4+ T cell responses reportedly displayed substantial breadth.

Profiled with immunoSEQ multiplex PCR; TCRdb holds only in-frame clones, not every one. The data show about 400,000 clones, with roughly 90% seen just once and approximately 4% held by the top ten. Treatment: about 20 received Ad26.COV2.S at low or high dose, single or two shots; about 5 received placebo; per-sample allocation not given. Day 63 after the first vaccine or placebo injection was the time point for sampling. CDR1 LGHDT and CDR2 YNNKEL come from the germline V gene (reference sequence). V lost 7 bases, J lost 6 bases, and 22 bases lay in between. The CDR3 is 16 amino acids. On this clone: The target antigen is unknown.

This TCR was sampled from a person between 18 and 65 years old who received the Ad26.COV2.S COVID-19 vaccine or a placebo. Here the sequenced sample was peripheral blood, taken in a trial of Ad26.COV2.S vaccine versus placebo. This chain connects TRBV3-1 (or the pseudogene TRBV3-2) to TRBJ2-1; perhaps TRBD1 as D (5 bases). In DNA form, the CDR3 reads TGTGCCAGCAACGGTCCGGACCACAGGCAGCCCAATGAGCAGTTCTTC. Encoded protein: CASNGPDHRQPNEQFF.